This TCR beta chain was captured by sequencing in a study of T-cell reconstitution after alpha-beta-depleted transplantation in children. This clonotype was found many times. Unique molecular identifiers tagged the TCRbeta library. From the PCR reads, TCRdb called clonotypes with MiXCR, one entry per CDR3 protein. The sample has a few hundred thousand distinct CDR3 sequences, around 8.9% seen once. This CDR3 contains 17 residues. V lost 0 bases and J lost 4, with 19 bases in between. Germline V gives CDR1 SGHRS, CDR2 YFSETQ. The chain couples TRBV5-1 to TRBJ1-2; weak D call: TRBD1 (5 bases). The sequence was obtained from a human donor who donated a stem cell graft to a child with SCID. Sequencing used PBMCs from the stem cell graft donor, obtained from the stem cell graft. DNA of the CDR3: TGCGCCAGCAGCTTGGACAGGCTTCCTAAAGGGGCCTATGGCTACACCTTC. Encoded protein: CASSLDRLPKGAYGYTF.